This T cell receptor (beta chain) was sequenced during a study of CD8 T cells in ankylosing spondylitis. Study observations and caveats: Prior work had noted some motif variants in reactive arthritis blood and synovial fluid. Blood of patients with ankylosing spondylitis appeared to be characterized by a TCR beta motif of seven or eight highly homologous variants. There was reportedly significant enrichment of clones that were disease-linked in matched ankylosing spondylitis synovial fluid. With a CD8+ phenotype, disease-linked clones were relatively rare in peripheral blood.

V lost 4 bases and J lost 3; bases outside the gene matches: 3. The CDR3 has 12 amino acids. Germline-derived CDR1 and CDR2 are SQVTM and ANQGSEA. It was by quantitative 5'-RACE with molecular barcodes that TCR beta libraries were made. TCRdb called the 5' RACE reads again in MiXCR, with one record for every CDR3 protein. The sample includes 300,000 to 400,000 distinct CDR3 sequences, around 22% of them seen just once. As regards this clonotype: As yet, its antigen is unknown.

The sequenced sample was blood, either unsorted or a sorted T cell fraction (not recorded which). The rearrangement links TRBV29-1 to TRBJ2-7; the match to TRBD1 covers 7 bases. This TCR was sampled from a male donor with ankylosing spondylitis. In nucleotides, the CDR3 is TGCAGCGTTGGAGGGACAGACTACGAGCAGTACTTC. This encodes CSVGGTDYEQYF.